Sequencing of this T cell receptor beta chain was carried out in a study of blood T cells in healthy people across ages. A note on this clonotype: Its antigen remains unidentified.

Study-wide findings and caveats: Diversity was higher, and naive CD4+ cells more numerous, in long-lived donors than in aged donors.

Looked up from germline, CDR1 is SGHAT and CDR2 is FQNNGV. V lost 5 bases to trimming and J lost 3 bases; unmatched junction nucleotides: 8. This CDR3 spans 16 amino acids. Alongside a J-beta primer mix, a sample-barcoded 5' primer served in a second PCR lasting about 7 to 12 cycles. TCRdb redid the calling of the 5' RACE reads with MiXCR, one entry per CDR3 protein. Here the sample spans about 1.1 million distinct CDR3 sequences, more than 30% being singletons. Input material: blood. The clonotype comes from a man aged 18 to 30 in good health. The V and J genes are TRBV11-2 and TRBJ2-2; 8 bases agree with TRBD2. In DNA form, the CDR3 reads TGTGCCAGCAGCCTGTCCAGCGGGGGATACACCGGGGAGCTGTTTTTT. Residues: CASSLSSGGYTGELFF.